This T cell receptor (beta chain) was captured by sequencing in a study of molecular identifiers for immune sequencing clone quantification. Notes on the study in general: One cell's worth of spiked Jurkat TCR RNA was reportedly detectable among about a million naive cells.

TCRdb analysed the PCR reads with MiXCR anew, one entry per CDR3 protein. The sample lists just over 95,000 distinct CDR3 sequences, approximately 25% occurring once. V was shortened by 6 bases and J by 8 bases, with 12 bases between the two germline ends. The CDR3 covers 12 residues. CDR1 and CDR2 (germline): SGHDT, YYEEEE. At least ten counts were recorded for this clonotype. Its target is not known. This TCR was recovered from a human donor in good health. Some libraries in this study had Jurkat cell RNA spiked in. This chain connects TRBV5-6 to TRBJ1-3; D ambiguous. Specimen: naive CD8+ T cells from blood, with Jurkat cell RNA spiked in. Specified subset: FACS-sorted CD8+CD4-CCR7+CD45RA+ naive T cells. CDR3 DNA sequence: TGTGCCAGCAATGTAAATGTGCACACCATATATTTT. This codes for CASNVNVHTIYF.